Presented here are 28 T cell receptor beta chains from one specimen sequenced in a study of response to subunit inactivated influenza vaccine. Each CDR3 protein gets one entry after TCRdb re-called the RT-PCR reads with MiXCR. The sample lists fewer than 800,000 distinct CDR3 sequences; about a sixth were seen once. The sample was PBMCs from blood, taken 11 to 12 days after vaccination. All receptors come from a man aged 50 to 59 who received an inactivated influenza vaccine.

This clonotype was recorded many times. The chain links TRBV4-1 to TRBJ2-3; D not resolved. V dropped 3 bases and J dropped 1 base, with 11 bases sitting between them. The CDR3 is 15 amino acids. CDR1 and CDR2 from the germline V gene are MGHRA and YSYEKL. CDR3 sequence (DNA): TGCGCCAGCAGCCAGAGGTCCCTCGGCACAGATACGCAGTATTTT. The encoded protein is CASSQRSLGTDTQYF.

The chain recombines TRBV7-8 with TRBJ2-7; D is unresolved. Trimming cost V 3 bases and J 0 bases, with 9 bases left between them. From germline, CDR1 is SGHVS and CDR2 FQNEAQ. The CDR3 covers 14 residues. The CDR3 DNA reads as TGTGCCAGCAGCTTCCAGGCTTCCTCCTACGAGCAGTACTTC. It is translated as CASSFQASSYEQYF.

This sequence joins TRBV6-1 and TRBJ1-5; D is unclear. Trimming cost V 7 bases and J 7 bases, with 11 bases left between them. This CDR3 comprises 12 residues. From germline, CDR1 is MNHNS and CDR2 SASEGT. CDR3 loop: CASTLNPQPQHF. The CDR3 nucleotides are TGTGCCAGCACCCTGAACCCCCAGCCCCAGCATTTT.

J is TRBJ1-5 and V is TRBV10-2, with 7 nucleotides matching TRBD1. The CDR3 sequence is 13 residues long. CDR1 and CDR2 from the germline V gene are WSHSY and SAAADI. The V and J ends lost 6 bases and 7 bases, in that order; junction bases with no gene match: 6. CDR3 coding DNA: TGCGCCAGCAGGACAGGGCCTCTACAGCCCCAGCATTTT. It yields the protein CASRTGPLQPQHF.

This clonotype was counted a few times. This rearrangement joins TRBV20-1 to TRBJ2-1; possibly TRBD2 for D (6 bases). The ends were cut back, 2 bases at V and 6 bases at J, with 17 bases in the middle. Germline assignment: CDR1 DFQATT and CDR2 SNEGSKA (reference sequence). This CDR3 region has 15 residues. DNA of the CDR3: TGCAGTGCTAGACGGGCGGGAACAACTTTCAATGAGCAGTTCTTC. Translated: CSARRAGTTFNEQFF.

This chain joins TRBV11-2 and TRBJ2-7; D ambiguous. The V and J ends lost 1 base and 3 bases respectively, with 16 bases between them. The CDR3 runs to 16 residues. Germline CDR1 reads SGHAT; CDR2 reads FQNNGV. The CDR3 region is CASSLAGTGIYYEQYF. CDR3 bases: TGTGCCAGCAGCTTAGCTGGCACCGGAATTTACTACGAGCAGTACTTC.

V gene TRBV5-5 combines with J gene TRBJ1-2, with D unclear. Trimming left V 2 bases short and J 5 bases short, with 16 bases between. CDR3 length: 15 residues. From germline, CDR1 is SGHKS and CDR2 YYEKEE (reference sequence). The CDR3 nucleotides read TGTGCCAGCAGCTTACGGGTTGGTGAGCAGTATGGCTACACCTTC. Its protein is CASSLRVGEQYGYTF.

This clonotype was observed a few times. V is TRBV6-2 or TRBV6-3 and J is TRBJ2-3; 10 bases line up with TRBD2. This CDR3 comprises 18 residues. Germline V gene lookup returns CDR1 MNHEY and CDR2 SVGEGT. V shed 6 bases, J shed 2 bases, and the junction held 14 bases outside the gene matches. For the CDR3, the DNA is TGTGCCAGCAGAGGATGGGGACTAGCGCAACCAGTCACAGATACGCAGTATTTT. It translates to CASRGWGLAQPVTDTQYF.

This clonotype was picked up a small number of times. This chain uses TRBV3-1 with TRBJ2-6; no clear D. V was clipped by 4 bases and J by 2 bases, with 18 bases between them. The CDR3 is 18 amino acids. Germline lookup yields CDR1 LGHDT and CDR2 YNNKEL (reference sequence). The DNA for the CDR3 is TGTGCCAGCAGCCCCCGAACGGGCCTAGAAGCTGGGGCCAACGTCCTGACTTTC. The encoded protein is CASSPRTGLEAGANVLTF.

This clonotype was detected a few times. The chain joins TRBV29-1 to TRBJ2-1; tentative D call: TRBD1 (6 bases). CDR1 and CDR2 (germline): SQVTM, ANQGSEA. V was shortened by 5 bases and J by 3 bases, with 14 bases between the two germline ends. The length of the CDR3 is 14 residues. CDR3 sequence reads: CSVRRQASYNEQFF. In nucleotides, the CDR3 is TGCAGCGTTCGGCGACAGGCGAGCTACAATGAGCAGTTCTTC.

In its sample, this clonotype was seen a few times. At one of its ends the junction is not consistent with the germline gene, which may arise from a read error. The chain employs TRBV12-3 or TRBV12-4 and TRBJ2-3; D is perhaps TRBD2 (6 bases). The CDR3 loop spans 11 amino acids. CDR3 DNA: TGTGCCAGCAGTCCCCGGGGACTCGGGGAGTTT. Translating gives CASSPRGLGEF.

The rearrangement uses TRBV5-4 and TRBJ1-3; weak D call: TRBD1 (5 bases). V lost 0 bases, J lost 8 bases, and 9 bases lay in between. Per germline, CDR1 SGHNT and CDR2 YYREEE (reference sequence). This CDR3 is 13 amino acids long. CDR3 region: CASSLDRGHTIYF. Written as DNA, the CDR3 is TGTGCCAGCAGCTTGGATAGGGGACACACCATATATTTT.

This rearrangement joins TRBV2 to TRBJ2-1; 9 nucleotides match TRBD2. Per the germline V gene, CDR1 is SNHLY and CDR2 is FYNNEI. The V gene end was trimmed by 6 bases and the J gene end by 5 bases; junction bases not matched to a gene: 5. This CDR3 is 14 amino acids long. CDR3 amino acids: CASRTSGRHNEQFF. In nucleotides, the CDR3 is TGTGCCAGCAGGACTAGCGGACGGCACAATGAGCAGTTCTTC.

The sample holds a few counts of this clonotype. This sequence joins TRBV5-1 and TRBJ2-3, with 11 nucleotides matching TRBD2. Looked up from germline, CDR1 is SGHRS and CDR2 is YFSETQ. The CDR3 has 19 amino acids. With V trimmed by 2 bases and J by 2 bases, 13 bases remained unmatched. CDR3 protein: CASSLRMVLAGDLTDTQYF. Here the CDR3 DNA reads TGCGCCAGCAGCTTAAGAATGGTACTAGCGGGAGATCTCACAGATACGCAGTATTTT.

CDR3 region: CASSTQTRGTQYF. As DNA, the CDR3 is TGTGCCAGCAGTACTCAGACGCGGGGGACCCAGTACTTC. The chain uses TRBV6-2 or TRBV6-3 and TRBJ2-5, with a weak D call TRBD2 (6 bases). The CDR3 length is 13 residues. Germline loops: CDR1 MNHEY, CDR2 SVGEGT. Trimming removed 5 bases from V and 7 bases from J, with 14 bases in between.

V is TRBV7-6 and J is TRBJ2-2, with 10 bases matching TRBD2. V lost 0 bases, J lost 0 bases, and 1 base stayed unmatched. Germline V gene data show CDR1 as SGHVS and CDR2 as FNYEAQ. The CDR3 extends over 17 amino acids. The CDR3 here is CASSLASGRANTGELFF. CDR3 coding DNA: TGTGCCAGCAGCTTAGCGAGCGGGAGGGCGAACACCGGGGAGCTGTTTTTT.

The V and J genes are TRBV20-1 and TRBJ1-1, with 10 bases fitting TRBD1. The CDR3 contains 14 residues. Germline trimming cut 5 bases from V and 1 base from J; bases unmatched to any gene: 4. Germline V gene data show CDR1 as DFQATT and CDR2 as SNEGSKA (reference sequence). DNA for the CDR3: TGCAGTGCTGGGGACAGGGGAAAGAACACTGAAGCTTTCTTT. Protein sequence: CSAGDRGKNTEAFF.

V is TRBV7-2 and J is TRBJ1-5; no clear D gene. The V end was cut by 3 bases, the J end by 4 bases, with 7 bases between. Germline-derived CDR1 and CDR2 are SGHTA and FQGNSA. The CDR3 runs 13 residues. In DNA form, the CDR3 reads TGTGCCAGCAGCTTTTGGGCAAATCAGCCCCAGCATTTT. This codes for CASSFWANQPQHF.

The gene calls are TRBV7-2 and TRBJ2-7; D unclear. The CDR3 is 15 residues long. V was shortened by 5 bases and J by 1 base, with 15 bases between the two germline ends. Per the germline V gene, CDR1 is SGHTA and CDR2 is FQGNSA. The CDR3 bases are TGTGCCAGCAGCCCCAATCCTCGGGCTTCCTACGAGCAGTACTTC. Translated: CASSPNPRASYEQYF.

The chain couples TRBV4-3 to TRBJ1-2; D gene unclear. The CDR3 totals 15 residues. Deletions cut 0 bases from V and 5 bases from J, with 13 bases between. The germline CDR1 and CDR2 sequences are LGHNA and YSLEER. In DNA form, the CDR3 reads TGCGCCAGCAGCCAAGAAATCACCTTGGGGTATGGCTACACCTTC. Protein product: CASSQEITLGYGYTF.

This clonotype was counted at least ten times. In DNA, the CDR3 is TGCGCCAGCAGCGCCGGGACGGCGAACACTGAAGCTTTCTTT. Amino acids: CASSAGTANTEAFF. This chain connects TRBV5-1 to TRBJ1-1; D may be TRBD1 (5 bases). Trimming stripped 4 bases from V and 1 base from J, with 11 bases between. Germline-derived CDR1 and CDR2 are SGHRS and YFSETQ. The CDR3 length is 14 residues.

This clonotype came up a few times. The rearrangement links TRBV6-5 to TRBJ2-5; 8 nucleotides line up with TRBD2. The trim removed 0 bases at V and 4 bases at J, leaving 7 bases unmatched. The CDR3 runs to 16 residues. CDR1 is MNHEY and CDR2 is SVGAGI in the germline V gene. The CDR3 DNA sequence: TGTGCCAGCAGTTACTCGCGTGGCGGGGGGAGAGAGACCCAGTACTTC. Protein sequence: CASSYSRGGGRETQYF.

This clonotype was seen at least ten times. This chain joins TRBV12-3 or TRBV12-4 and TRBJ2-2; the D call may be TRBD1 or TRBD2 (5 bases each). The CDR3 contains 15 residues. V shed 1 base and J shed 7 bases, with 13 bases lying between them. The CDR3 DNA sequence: TGTGCCAGCAGTTTAGATGGTGGGGGAATCGGGGAGCTGTTTTTT. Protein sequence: CASSLDGGGIGELFF.

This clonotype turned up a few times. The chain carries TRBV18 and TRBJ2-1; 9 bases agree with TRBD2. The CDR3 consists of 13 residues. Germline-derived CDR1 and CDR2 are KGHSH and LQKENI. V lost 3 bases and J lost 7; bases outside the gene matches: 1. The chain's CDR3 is CASSPGLANEQFF. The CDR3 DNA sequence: TGTGCCAGCTCACCGGGACTAGCTAATGAGCAGTTCTTC.

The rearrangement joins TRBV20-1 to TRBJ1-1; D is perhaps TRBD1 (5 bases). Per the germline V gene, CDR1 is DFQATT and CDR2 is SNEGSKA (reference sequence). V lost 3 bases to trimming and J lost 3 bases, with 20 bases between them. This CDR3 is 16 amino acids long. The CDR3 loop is CSASVAGWFSDTEAFF. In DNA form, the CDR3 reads TGCAGTGCTAGTGTGGCAGGGTGGTTTTCGGACACTGAAGCTTTCTTT.

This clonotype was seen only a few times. The CDR3 DNA reads as TGTGCCAGCAGCCAAGATGAGGGGGTAGGGTATAGCACAGATACGCAGTATTTT. Its protein product is CASSQDEGVGYSTDTQYF. The V and J genes are TRBV4-2 and TRBJ2-3, with D possibly being TRBD1 (6 bases). Looked up from germline, CDR1 is LGHNA and CDR2 is YNFKEQ. Trimming took off 0 bases at V and 0 bases at J, with 16 bases between the two ends. The CDR3 has 18 residues.

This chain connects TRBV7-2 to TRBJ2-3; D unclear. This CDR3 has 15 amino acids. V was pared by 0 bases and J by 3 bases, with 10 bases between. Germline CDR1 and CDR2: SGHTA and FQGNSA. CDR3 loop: CASSLAVLKTDTQYF. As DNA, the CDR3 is TGTGCCAGCAGCTTAGCAGTCCTAAAAACAGATACGCAGTATTTT. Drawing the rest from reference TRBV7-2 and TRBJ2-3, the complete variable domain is GAGVSQSPSNKVTEKGKDVELRCDPISGHTALYWYRQSLGQGLEFLIYFQGNSAPDKSGLPSDRFSAERTGGSVSTLTIQRTQQEDSAVYLCASSLAVLKTDTQYFGPGTRLTVL.

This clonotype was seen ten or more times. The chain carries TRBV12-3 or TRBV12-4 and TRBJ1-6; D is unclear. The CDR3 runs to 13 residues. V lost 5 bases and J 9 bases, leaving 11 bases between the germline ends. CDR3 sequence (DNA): TGTGCCAGCAGTCGAGAGCTTGGTTCACCCCTCCACTTT. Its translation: CASSRELGSPLHF.